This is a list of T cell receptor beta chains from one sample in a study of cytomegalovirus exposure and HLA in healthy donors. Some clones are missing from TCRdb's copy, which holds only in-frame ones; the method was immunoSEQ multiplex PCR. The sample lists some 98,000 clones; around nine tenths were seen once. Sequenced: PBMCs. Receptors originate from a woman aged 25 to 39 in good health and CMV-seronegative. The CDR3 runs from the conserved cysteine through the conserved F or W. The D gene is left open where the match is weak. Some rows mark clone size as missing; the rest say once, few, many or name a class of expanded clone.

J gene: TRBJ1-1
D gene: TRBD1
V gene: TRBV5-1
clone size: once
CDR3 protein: CASSFGTGSEAFF
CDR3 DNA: TGCGCCAGCAGCTTCGGGACAGGGTCTGAAGCTTTCTTT

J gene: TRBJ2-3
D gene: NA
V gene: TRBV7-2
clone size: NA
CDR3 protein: CASSLTYRTDTQYF
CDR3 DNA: TGTGCCAGCAGCTTAACTTACCGCACAGATACGCAGTATTTT

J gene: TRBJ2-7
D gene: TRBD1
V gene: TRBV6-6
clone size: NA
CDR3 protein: CASTPGQLFYEQYF
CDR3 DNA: TGTGCCAGCACTCCGGGACAGCTATTCTACGAGCAGTACTTC

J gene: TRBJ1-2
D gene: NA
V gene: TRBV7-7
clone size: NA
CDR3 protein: CASSFAETPRYGYTF
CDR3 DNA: TGTGCCAGCAGCTTTGCGGAGACCCCTAGGTATGGCTACACCTTC

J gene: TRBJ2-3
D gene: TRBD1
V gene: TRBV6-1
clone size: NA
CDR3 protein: CASSDRGPADTQYF
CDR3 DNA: TGTGCCAGCAGTGACAGGGGGCCGGCAGATACGCAGTATTTT

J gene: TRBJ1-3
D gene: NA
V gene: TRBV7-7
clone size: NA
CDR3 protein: CASSLGAGAGNTIYF
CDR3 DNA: TGTGCTAGCAGCTTAGGGGCAGGGGCCGGAAACACCATATATTTT

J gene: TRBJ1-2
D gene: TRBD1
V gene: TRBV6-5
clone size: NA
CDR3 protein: CASSNNRGGYTF
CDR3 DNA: TGTGCCAGCAGTAACAACAGGGGAGGCTACACCTTC

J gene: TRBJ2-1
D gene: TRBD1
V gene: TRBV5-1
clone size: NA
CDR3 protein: CASSLRVRTGFTNEQFF
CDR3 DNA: TGCGCCAGCAGCCTTCGGGTCCGGACAGGGTTTACGAATGAGCAGTTCTTC

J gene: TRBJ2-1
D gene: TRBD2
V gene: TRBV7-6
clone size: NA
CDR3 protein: CASSRTSGVYNEQFF
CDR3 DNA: TGTGCCAGCAGCCGGACTAGCGGAGTCTACAATGAGCAGTTCTTC

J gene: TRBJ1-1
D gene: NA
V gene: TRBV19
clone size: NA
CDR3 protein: CASSIQLNTEAFF
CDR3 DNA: TGTGCCAGTAGTATTCAATTGAACACTGAAGCTTTCTTT

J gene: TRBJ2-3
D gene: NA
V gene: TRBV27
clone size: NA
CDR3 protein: CASSLKLRSTDTQYF
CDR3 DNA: TGTGCCAGCAGTTTAAAACTCCGGAGCACAGATACGCAGTATTTT

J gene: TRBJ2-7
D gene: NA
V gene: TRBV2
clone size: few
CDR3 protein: CASGLGNSYEQYF
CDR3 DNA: TGTGCCAGCGGCCTCGGGAACTCCTACGAGCAGTACTTC

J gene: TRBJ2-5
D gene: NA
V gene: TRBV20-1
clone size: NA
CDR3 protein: CSVTRGETQYF
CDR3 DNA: TGCAGTGTCACTAGAGGAGAGACCCAGTACTTC

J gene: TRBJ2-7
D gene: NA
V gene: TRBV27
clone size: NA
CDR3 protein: CASSGLGGGVDEQYF
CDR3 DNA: TGTGCCAGCAGTGGTCTGGGAGGGGGGGTGGACGAGCAGTACTTC

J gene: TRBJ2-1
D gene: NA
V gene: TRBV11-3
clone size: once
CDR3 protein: CASSLGGTDNEQFF
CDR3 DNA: TGTGCCAGCAGCTTAGGCGGGACAGACAATGAGCAGTTCTTC

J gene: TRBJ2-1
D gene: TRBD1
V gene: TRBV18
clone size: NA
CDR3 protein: CASSPVTGAHNEQFF
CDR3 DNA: TGTGCCAGCTCACCAGTGACAGGGGCCCACAATGAGCAGTTCTTC

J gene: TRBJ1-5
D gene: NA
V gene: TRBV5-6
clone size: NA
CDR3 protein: CASSANSGNQPQHF
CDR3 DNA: TGTGCCAGCAGCGCAAACAGTGGCAATCAGCCCCAGCATTTT

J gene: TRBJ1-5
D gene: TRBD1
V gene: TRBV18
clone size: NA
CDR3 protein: CASSDPLGGQGYQPQHF
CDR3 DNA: TGTGCCAGCTCGGACCCCCTAGGGGGACAGGGATATCAGCCCCAGCATTTT

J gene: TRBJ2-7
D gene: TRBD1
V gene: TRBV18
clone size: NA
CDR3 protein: CASRLLGQGNEQYF
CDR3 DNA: TGTGCCAGCCGCCTTTTAGGACAGGGCAACGAGCAGTACTTC

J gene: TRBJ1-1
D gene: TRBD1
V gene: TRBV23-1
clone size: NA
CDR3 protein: CASSQWGDSTEAFF
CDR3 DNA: TGCGCCAGCAGTCAATGGGGGGACAGCACTGAAGCTTTCTTT

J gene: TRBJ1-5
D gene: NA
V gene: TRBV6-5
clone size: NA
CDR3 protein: CARKWGANQPQHF
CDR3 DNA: TGTGCCAGAAAATGGGGAGCGAATCAGCCCCAGCATTTT

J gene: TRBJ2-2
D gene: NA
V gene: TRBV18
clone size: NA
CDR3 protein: CASSPAQGLAGELFF
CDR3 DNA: TGTGCCAGCTCACCGGCGCAGGGGTTAGCCGGGGAGCTGTTTTTT

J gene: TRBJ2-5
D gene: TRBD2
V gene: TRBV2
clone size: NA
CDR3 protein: CASDVREGRQETQYF
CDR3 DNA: TGTGCCAGCGATGTGAGGGAGGGCCGCCAAGAGACCCAGTACTTC

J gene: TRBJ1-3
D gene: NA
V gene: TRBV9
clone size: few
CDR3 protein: CASSVEGGSGNTIYF
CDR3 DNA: TGTGCCAGCAGCGTAGAAGGCGGCTCTGGAAACACCATATATTTT

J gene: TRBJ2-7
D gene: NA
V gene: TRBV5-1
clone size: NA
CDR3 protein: CASSPDGPGSEQYF
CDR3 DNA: TGCGCCAGCAGCCCGGACGGGCCGGGGTCCGAGCAGTACTTC

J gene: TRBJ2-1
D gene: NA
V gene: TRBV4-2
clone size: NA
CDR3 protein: CASSQQGKDNEQFF
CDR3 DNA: TGTGCCAGCAGCCAACAGGGCAAGGACAATGAGCAGTTCTTC

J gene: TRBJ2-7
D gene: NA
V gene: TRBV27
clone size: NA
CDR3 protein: CASSLGRQSNYEQYF
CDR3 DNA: TGTGCCAGCAGTTTGGGTCGACAGAGCAACTACGAGCAGTACTTC

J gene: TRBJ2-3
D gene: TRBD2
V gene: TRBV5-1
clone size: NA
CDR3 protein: CASNDGRGSTDTQYF
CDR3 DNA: TGCGCCAGCAACGACGGGAGGGGTAGCACAGATACGCAGTATTTT

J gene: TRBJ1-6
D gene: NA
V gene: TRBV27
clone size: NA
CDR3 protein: CASRPGQYNSPLHF
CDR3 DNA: TGTGCCAGCAGACCCGGACAGTATAATTCACCCCTCCACTTT

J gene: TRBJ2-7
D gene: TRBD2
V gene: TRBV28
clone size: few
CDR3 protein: CASNPSGRRDEQYF
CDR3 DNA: TGTGCCAGCAATCCTAGCGGGAGGCGAGACGAGCAGTACTTC

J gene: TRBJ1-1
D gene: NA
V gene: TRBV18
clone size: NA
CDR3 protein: CASSSRGVAVGNTEAFF
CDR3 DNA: TGTGCCAGCTCCTCCCGAGGAGTTGCCGTGGGGAACACTGAAGCTTTCTTT

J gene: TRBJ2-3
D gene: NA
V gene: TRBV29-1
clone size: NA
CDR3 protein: CSVLRELWTDTQYF
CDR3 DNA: TGCAGCGTTCTGAGGGAATTGTGGACAGATACGCAGTATTTT

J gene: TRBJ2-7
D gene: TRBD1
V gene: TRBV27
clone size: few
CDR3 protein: CASHPQGSSYEQYF
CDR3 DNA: TGTGCCAGTCATCCACAGGGGTCCTCCTACGAGCAGTACTTC

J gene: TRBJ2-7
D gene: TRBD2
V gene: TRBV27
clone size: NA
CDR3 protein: CASSVGGAGEQYF
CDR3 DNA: TGTGCCAGCAGTGTGGGAGGAGCGGGGGAGCAGTACTTC

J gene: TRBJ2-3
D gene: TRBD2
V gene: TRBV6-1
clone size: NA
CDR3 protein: CASSFSGTEDTQYF
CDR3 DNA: TGTGCCAGCAGTTTTAGCGGGACTGAAGATACGCAGTATTTT

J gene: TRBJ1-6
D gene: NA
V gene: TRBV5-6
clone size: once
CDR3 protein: CASSLRGPGDAALHF
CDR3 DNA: TGTGCCAGCAGTCTCAGGGGACCCGGGGATGCGGCCCTCCACTTT

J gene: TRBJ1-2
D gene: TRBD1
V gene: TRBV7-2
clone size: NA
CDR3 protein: CASSLGTGENYGYTF
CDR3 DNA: TGTGCCAGCAGCTTAGGGACAGGGGAGAACTATGGCTACACCTTC

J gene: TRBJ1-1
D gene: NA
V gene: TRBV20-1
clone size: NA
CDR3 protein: CSARGAGEAFF
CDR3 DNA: TGCAGTGCTAGGGGGGCGGGTGAAGCTTTCTTT

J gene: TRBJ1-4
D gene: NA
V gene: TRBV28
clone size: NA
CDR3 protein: CASSLLRGGRGEKLFF
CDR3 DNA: TGTGCCAGCAGTTTGTTACGGGGAGGGCGGGGTGAAAAACTGTTTTTT

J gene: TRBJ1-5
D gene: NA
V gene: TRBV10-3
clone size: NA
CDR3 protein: CAISDVGEPQHF
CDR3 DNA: TGTGCCATCAGTGACGTCGGGGAGCCCCAGCATTTT

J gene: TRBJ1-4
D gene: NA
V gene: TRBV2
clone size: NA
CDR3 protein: CASSLRTVRDTNEKLFF
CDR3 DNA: TGTGCCAGCAGCCTCCGGACAGTCCGTGACACTAATGAAAAACTGTTTTTT

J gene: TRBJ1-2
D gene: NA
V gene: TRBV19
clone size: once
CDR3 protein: CASSTSGRLFGYGYTF
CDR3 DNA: TGTGCCAGTAGTACAAGCGGACGCTTATTCGGTTATGGCTACACCTTC

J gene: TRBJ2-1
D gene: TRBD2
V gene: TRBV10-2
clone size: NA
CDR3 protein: CASSESSGSRYEQFF
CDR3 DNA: TGCGCCAGCAGTGAGTCTAGCGGGAGTAGGTATGAGCAGTTCTTC

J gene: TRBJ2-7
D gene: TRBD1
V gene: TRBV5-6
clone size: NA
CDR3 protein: CASSLTGGLAEQYF
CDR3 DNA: TGTGCCAGCAGCTTAACAGGGGGCTTAGCCGAGCAGTACTTC

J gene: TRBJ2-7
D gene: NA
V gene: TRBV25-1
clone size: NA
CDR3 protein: CASSEWAEQYF
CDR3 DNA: TGTGCCAGCAGTGAATGGGCGGAGCAGTACTTC

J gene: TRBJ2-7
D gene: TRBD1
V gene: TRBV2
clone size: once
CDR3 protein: CASRERPGTGAYEQYF
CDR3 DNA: TGTGCCAGCAGGGAGCGCCCCGGGACAGGGGCCTACGAGCAGTACTTC

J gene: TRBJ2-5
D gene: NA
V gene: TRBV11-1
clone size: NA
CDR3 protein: CASRSFQETQYF
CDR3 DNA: TGTGCCAGCAGAAGCTTCCAAGAGACCCAGTACTTC

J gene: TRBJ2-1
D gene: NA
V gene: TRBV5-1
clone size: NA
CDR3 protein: CASSLSTQSYNEQFF
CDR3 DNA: TGCGCCAGCAGCTTGTCGACACAATCCTACAATGAGCAGTTCTTC

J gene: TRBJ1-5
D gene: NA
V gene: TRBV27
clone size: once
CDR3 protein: CASSLSSVQPQHF
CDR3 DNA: TGTGCCAGCAGTTTAAGTAGCGTTCAGCCCCAGCATTTT

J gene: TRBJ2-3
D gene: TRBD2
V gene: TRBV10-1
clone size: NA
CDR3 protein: CASTPTQAGAVDTQYF
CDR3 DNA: TGCGCCAGCACCCCTACCCAAGCGGGAGCGGTAGATACGCAGTATTTT

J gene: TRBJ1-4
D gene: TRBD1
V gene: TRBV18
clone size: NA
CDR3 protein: CASSPARTGGFVEKLFF
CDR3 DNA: TGTGCCAGCTCACCAGCGAGGACAGGGGGCTTTGTTGAAAAACTGTTTTTT

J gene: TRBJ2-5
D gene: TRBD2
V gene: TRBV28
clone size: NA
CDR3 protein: CASSLGGVIRETQYF
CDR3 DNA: TGTGCCAGCAGTTTGGGGGGGGTGATACGGGAGACCCAGTACTTC

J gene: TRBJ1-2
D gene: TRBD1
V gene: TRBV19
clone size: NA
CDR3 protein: CASSIAATGRGYTF
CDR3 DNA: TGTGCCAGTAGTATAGCAGCGACAGGGAGAGGCTACACCTTC

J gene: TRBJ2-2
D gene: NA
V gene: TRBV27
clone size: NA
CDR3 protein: CASSLSRGRGTGELFF
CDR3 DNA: TGTGCCAGCAGTTTATCGAGGGGGAGAGGAACCGGGGAGCTGTTTTTT

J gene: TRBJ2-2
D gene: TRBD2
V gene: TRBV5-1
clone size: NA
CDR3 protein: CASSPGTTTGELFF
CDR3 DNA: TGCGCCAGCAGCCCCGGGACTACCACCGGGGAGCTGTTTTTT

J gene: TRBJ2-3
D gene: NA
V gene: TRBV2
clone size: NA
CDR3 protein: CASSVLAMYTQYF
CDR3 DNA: TGTGCCAGCAGTGTCCTAGCTATGTATACGCAGTATTTT

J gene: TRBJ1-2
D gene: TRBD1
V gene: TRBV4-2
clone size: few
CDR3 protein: CASSPSSGTANYGYTF
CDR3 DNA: TGTGCCAGCAGCCCGTCCTCCGGGACAGCTAACTATGGCTACACCTTC

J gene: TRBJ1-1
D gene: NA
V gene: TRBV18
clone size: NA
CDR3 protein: CASSETVNTEAFF
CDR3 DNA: TGTGCCAGCTCAGAAACAGTGAACACTGAAGCTTTCTTT